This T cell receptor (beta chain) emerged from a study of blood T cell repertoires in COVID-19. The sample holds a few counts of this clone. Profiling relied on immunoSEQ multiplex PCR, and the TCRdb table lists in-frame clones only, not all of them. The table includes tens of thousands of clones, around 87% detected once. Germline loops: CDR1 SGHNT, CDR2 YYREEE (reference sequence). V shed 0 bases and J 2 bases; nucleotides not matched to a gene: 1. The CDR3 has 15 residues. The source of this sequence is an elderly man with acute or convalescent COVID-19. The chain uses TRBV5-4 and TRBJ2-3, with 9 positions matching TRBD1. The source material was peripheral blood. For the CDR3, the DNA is TGTGCCAGCAGCTTGGACAGGGGGCTCACAGATACGCAGTATTTT. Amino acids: CASSLDRGLTDTQYF.